The 14 T cell receptor beta chains below were found in one sample sequenced in a study of blood T cell repertoires in COVID-19. TCRdb's table, derived via immunoSEQ multiplex PCR, lists solely in-frame clones and lacks some. The sample lists some 30,000 clones, 65% to 90% seen once, with about an eighth in the top ten. Sequencing was performed on peripheral blood. The receptor set was obtained from a human donor in a cohort sampled during active COVID-19.

This sequence joins TRBV7-9 and TRBJ1-5, with D tentatively TRBD1 (6 bases). Trimming stripped 2 bases from V and 5 bases from J, with 13 bases between. CDR3 size: 15 residues. Germline loops: CDR1 SEHNR, CDR2 FQNEAQ (reference sequence). The CDR3 DNA sequence: TGTGCCAGCAGCTTAAGTGGGTCAGGGGATCAGCCCCAGCATTTT. Protein: CASSLSGSGDQPQHF.

Here the CDR3 reads CAISGLAGVQETQYF. The CDR3 bases are TGTGCCATCAGCGGACTAGCGGGGGTCCAAGAGACCCAGTACTTC. The chain employs TRBV10-3 and TRBJ2-5; 13 bases are shared with TRBD2. CDR3 length equals 15 residues. Germline V CDR1 and CDR2: ENHRY, SYGVKD. Trimming took 6 bases from V and 1 from J; bases not matched to a gene: 2.

The chain recombines TRBV6-1 with TRBJ2-2; perhaps TRBD2 as D (5 bases). Germline V gene data show CDR1 as MNHNS and CDR2 as SASEGT. V dropped 3 bases and J dropped 5 bases, with 10 bases sitting between them. The CDR3 totals 14 residues. CDR3 in amino acids: CASSDLTGTGELFF. In DNA, the CDR3 is TGTGCCAGCAGTGATCTTACGGGGACCGGGGAGCTGTTTTTT.

The rearrangement uses TRBV2 and TRBJ2-7, with TRBD2 matching 8 bases. The CDR3 contains 16 residues. Germline V gene lookup returns CDR1 SNHLY and CDR2 FYNNEI. Trimming cost V 8 bases and J 2 bases; bases outside gene matches: 14. Written as DNA, the CDR3 is TGTGCCAGCTCTGGGGTTGGATCAGCGGGGGCCTACGAGCAGTACTTC. Protein product: CASSGVGSAGAYEQYF.

The genes are TRBV14 and TRBJ1-5; D is undetermined. This CDR3 spans 12 amino acids. Germline V gives CDR1 SGHDN, CDR2 FVKESK. The V end was cut by 3 bases, the J end by 12 bases, with 12 bases between. CDR3 protein: CASSHPRGIQHF. CDR3 sequence (DNA): TGTGCCAGCAGCCACCCCCGGGGTATCCAGCATTTT.

The chain combines TRBV6-2 or TRBV6-3 with TRBJ2-2; 9 nucleotides match TRBD1. Unmatched junction bases numbered 2, after V lost 2 bases and J lost 4 bases. CDR3 size: 15 residues. Germline V gene sequence: CDR1 MNHEY, CDR2 SVGEGT. CDR3 bases: TGTGCCAGCAGTTACCGGACAGGGGCCACCGGGGAGCTGTTTTTT. Its protein is CASSYRTGATGELFF.

J is TRBJ2-5 and V is TRBV5-4; possibly TRBD2 for D (5 bases). Trimming stripped 4 bases from V and 5 bases from J, with 12 bases between. The CDR3 totals 13 residues. Looked up from germline, CDR1 is SGHNT and CDR2 is YYREEE (reference sequence). CDR3 protein: CASSPDFGETQYF. The CDR3 nucleotides read TGTGCCAGCAGCCCGGACTTTGGCGAGACCCAGTACTTC.

The chain links TRBV27 to TRBJ1-1, with D tentatively TRBD1 (5 bases). This CDR3 is 14 amino acids long. Germline V gene data show CDR1 as MNHEY and CDR2 as SMNVEV (reference sequence). V lost 5 bases and J lost 3, with 13 bases in between. The CDR3 nucleotides read TGTGCCAGCAGTCCCCATGACAGCGACACTGAAGCTTTCTTT. This translates into CASSPHDSDTEAFF.

V usage is TRBV7-2 and J usage is TRBJ2-7; 8 nucleotides agree with TRBD2. V lost 1 base to trimming and J lost 3 bases; unmatched junction nucleotides: 8. This CDR3 comprises 16 residues. The germline V gene has CDR1 SGHTA and CDR2 FQGNSA. The CDR3 bases are TGTGCCAGCAGCTTAGATGTGGGACTAGGGGGCTACGAGCAGTACTTC. Translating gives CASSLDVGLGGYEQYF. The full variable domain, in which reference TRBV7-2 and TRBJ2-7 provide the parts outside the CDR3, is GAGVSQSPSNKVTEKGKDVELRCDPISGHTALYWYRQSLGQGLEFLIYFQGNSAPDKSGLPSDRFSAERTGGSVSTLTIQRTQQEDSAVYLCASSLDVGLGGYEQYFGPGTRLTVT.

This chain joins TRBV19 and TRBJ1-5; possible D gene TRBD1, 6 bases. Germline CDR1 and CDR2: LNHDA and SQIVND (reference sequence). Trimming stripped 5 bases from V and 7 bases from J, with 18 bases between. The CDR3 has 15 amino acids. The CDR3 nucleotides are TGTGCCAGTAGTCGGGGGGCACTGACAGAACAGCCCCAGCATTTT. Protein sequence: CASSRGALTEQPQHF.

The rearrangement links TRBV2 to TRBJ2-7; D unclear. Trimming removed 3 bases from V and 6 bases from J, with 12 bases in between. Germline CDR1 is SNHLY and CDR2 is FYNNEI. The CDR3 sequence is 13 residues long. The CDR3 DNA follows: TGTGCCAGCAGTGAGGGCGAAGTCTCCGAGCAGTACTTC. This gives the protein CASSEGEVSEQYF.

The V and J genes are TRBV19 and TRBJ2-1, with TRBD1 as a possible D gene (5 bases). V was pared by 1 base and J by 7 bases, with 20 bases between. This CDR3 has 17 residues. The germline V gene has CDR1 LNHDA and CDR2 SQIVND (reference sequence). CDR3: CASSIGHRTDMMNEQFF. The DNA of the CDR3 is TGTGCCAGTAGTATAGGGCACAGGACGGACATGATGAATGAGCAGTTCTTC.

The chain is built from TRBV2 and TRBJ1-4, with TRBD1 matching 12 bases. Trimming at V came to 8 bases and at J to 8 bases, leaving 12 bases not matched to a gene. Germline V lookup: CDR1 SNHLY, CDR2 FYNNEI. The CDR3 loop spans 16 amino acids. CDR3 nucleotide sequence: TGTGCCAGCTCTCGCGGGACAGGGGGCTCGGGCGAAAAACTGTTTTTT. Translating gives CASSRGTGGSGEKLFF.

The rearrangement joins TRBV4-3 to TRBJ2-6; D not resolved. This CDR3 is built from 18 residues. Per the germline V gene, CDR1 is LGHNA and CDR2 is YSLEER. V lost 11 bases to trimming and J lost 0 bases, with 23 bases between them. In DNA form, the CDR3 reads TGCGCCCAGATTCGCGGTACGAGAGCCAGCTCTGGGGCCAACGTCCTGACTTTC. Its protein product is CAQIRGTRASSGANVLTF.